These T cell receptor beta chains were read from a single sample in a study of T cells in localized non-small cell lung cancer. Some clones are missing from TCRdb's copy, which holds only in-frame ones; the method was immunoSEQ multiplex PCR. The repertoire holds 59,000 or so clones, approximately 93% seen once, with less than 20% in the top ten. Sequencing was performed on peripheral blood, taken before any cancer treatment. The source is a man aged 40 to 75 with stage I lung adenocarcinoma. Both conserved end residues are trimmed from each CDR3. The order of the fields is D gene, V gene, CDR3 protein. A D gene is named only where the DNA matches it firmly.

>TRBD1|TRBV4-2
ASSQELGTGNEQY
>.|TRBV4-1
ASSQEGGTSGNEQF
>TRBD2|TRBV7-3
ASSRRGLAGDTGELF
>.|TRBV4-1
ASSQVGAGDTGELF
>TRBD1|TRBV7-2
ASSRYQGAQAPQH
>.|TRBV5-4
ASSFGASEQY
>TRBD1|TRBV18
ASSFGTGIFYEQY
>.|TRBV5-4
ASRRVGSYEQY
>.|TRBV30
AWCLGGRYEQY
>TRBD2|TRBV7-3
ASSRTSGQETQY
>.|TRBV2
ASKDSGANVLT
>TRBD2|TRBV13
ASSLGSGLAGNEQF
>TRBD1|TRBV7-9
ASSLRTGVNEKLF
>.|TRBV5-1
ASSLETDFTTEAF
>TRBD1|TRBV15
ATSRTPGTAGNTIY
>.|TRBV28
ASIVSGTGDYEQY
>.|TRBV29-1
SVDGGVGDTQY